The clone carrying this T cell receptor (beta chain) was seen ten or more times. Each CDR3 protein gets one entry after TCRdb re-called the RT-PCR reads with MiXCR. The repertoire includes about a million distinct CDR3 sequences, over 15% of them detected once, and 5% to 7.5% sits in the top ten. This sample was taken from a study of patients and donors after allogeneic stem cell transplantation. Germline CDR1 reads SEHNR; CDR2 reads FQNEAQ (reference sequence). The CDR3 extends over 17 amino acids. The V and J ends lost 3 bases and 2 bases respectively, with 18 bases between them. The TCR comes from a human donor who was either an allogeneic HSCT recipient or a stem cell or donor lymphocyte infusion donor (not recorded which). It is not recorded whose cells these are; they may come from a transplant donor. This rearrangement joins TRBV7-9 to TRBJ2-3; D is perhaps TRBD1 (6 bases). The sequenced sample consisted of blood, either unsorted or a sorted T cell fraction (not recorded which). The chain's CDR3 is CASSFRQGMEHTDTQYF. The CDR3 DNA is TGTGCCAGCAGCTTCAGGCAGGGGATGGAACACACAGATACGCAGTATTTT. The variable domain in full, completed from reference TRBV7-9 and TRBJ2-3, reads DTGVSQNPRHKITKRGQNVTFRCDPISEHNRLYWYRQTLGQGPEFLTYFQNEAQLEKSRLLSDRFSAERPKGSFSTLEIQRTEQGDSAMYLCASSFRQGMEHTDTQYFGPGTRLTVL.